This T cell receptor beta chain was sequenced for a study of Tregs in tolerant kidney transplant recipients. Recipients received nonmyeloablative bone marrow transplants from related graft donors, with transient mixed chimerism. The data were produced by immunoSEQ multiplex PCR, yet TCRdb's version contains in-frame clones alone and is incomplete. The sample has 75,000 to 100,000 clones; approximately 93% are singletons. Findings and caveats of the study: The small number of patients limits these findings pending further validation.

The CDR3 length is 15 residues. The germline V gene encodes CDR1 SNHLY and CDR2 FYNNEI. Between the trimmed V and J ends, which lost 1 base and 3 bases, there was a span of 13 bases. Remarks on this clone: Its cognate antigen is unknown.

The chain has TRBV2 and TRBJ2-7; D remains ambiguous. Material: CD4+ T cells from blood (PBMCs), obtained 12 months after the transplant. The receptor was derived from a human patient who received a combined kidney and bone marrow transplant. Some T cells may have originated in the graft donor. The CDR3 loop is CASSEDSLVGYEQYF. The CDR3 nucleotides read TGTGCCAGCAGTGAAGATAGTCTAGTAGGCTACGAGCAGTACTTC.